The TCR beta chain under discussion was sequenced for a study of T cells in Graves' hyperthyroidism and ophthalmopathy. General study points: The blood repertoire included most of the expanded thyroid clonotypes above 0.001. Progression to ophthalmopathy was predicted a median of about six months early.

With regard to this clonotype: The antigen is not known.

Germline CDR1 SGDLS, CDR2 YYNGEE. The CDR3 runs to 17 residues. With 3 bases clipped from V and 3 bases from J, the junction kept 11 bases outside the gene matches. The source material, RNA transcripts, was used to amplify TCR beta CDR3 regions. Using the HTBI primer set, a first-round RT-PCR was run on the TCR CDR3. TCRdb passed the multiplex PCR reads through MiXCR, listing each CDR3 protein once. The data contain some 270,000 distinct CDR3 sequences, more than 10% of them seen just once; the ten biggest clones take up 7% to 8.5%. Source material: blood. The V gene is TRBV9, the J gene TRBJ2-1; 8 bases map to TRBD2. This receptor was taken from a woman aged 25 to 39 with Graves' hyperthyroidism that later progressed to Graves' ophthalmopathy. In DNA, the CDR3 is TGTGCCAGCAGCGATAACGAGCGGGAGATCGGCTACAATGAGCAGTTCTTC. It is translated as CASSDNEREIGYNEQFF.